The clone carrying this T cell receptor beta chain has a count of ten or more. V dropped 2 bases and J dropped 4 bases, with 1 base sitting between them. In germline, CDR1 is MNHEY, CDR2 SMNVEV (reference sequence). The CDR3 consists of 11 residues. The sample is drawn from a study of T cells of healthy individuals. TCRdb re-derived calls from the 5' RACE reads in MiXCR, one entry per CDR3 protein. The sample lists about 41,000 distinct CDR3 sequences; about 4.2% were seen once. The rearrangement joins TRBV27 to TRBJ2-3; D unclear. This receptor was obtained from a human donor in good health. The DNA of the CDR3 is TGTGCCAGCAGTTTAGCAGATACGCAGTATTTT. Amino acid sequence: CASSLADTQYF.